This TCR beta chain derives from a study of T cells in Graves' hyperthyroidism and ophthalmopathy. This clonotype appeared once. Its antigen is currently unknown. One junction end disagrees with the germline gene, perhaps due to a read error. Amplified regions were TCR beta CDR3 sequences from RNA transcripts. Carried out on the TCR CDR3, a first-round RT-PCR used the HTBI primer set. TCRdb used MiXCR to reprocess the multiplex PCR reads, holding one entry per CDR3 protein. The sample comprises 45,000 to 50,000 distinct CDR3 sequences, around half of which are singletons, and roughly 32% rests with the top ten. The study excluded patients with uncontrolled infection, other autoimmune disease, pregnancy or lactation. In making diagnoses, clinical symptoms, serum thyroxine and TRAb, thyroid ultrasound and orbital computed tomography were all used. General observations from the study: Blood held most thyroid clonotypes expanded above 0.001 frequency. Patients with ophthalmopathy were separated from those with stable hyperthyroidism by a 13 V-J model.

The sequence derives from a woman in her 50s with Graves' hyperthyroidism. The specimen was peripheral blood or thyroid tissue (not recorded which).

The CDR3 loop is CASRAAGRGGGEMFF. The CDR3 DNA sequence: TGTGCCAGCAGGGCCGCAGGGCGGGGCGGCGGGGAGATGTTTTTT. V and J are TRBV10-3 and TRBJ2-2; tentatively, D is TRBD2 (6 bases). Germline values: CDR1 ENHRY, CDR2 SYGVKD. The CDR3 is made up of 15 amino acids.